This T cell receptor beta chain was identified during a study of T cell responses to AZD1222 COVID-19 vaccine. The overall study: Second doses that came at about 4 or about 12 weeks were put together. Findings of the study overall: The CD4 TCRs associated with vaccination extended across spike and predominated at 160-218 and 743-854. A rise in Spike-specific TCR breadth and depth followed two AZD1222 doses. In a largely white British group with more females than males, clonal diversity was possibly underestimated.

A word on this clone: Antigen: not known.

Germline CDR1 and CDR2: SEHNR and FQNEAQ (reference sequence). The CDR3 runs 13 residues. The V end lost 4 bases, the J end lost 3 bases, and 9 bases lay between the germline ends. Profiled with immunoSEQ multiplex PCR; TCRdb holds only in-frame clones, not every one. Found here are approximately 110,000 clones, 90% to 95% of them singletons; the top ten hold about 2.2%. The sample here was peripheral blood, taken on day 0 of AZD1222 vaccination. The V call is TRBV7-9, the J call TRBJ1-2, with D perhaps TRBD1 (5 bases). This TCR derives from an adult in good health. CDR3 bases: TGTGCCAGCAGCTCTTCAGGGTACTATGGCTACACCTTC. Residues: CASSSSGYYGYTF.